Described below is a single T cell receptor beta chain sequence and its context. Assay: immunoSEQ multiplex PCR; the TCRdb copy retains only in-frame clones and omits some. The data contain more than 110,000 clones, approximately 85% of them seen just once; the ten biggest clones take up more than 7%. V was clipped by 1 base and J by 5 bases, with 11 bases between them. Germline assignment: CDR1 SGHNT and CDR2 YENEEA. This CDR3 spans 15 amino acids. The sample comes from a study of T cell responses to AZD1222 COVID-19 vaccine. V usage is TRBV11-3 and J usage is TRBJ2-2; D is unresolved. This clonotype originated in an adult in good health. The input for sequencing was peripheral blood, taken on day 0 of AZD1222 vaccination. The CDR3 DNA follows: TGTGCCAGCAGCTTAGGGGTAGGTTGGACCGGGGAGCTGTTTTTT. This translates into CASSLGVGWTGELFF.